This T cell receptor beta chain was found in a study of cytomegalovirus exposure and HLA in healthy donors. 60 Vbeta and 13 Jbeta primers were used in PCR. Here immunoSEQ multiplex PCR was the method, and the copy in TCRdb shows in-frame clones only, minus some. This sample has 50,000 to 65,000 clones, with about three quarters found just once. For this clone: Its antigen is as yet unknown.

The CDR3 sequence is 14 residues long. The germline V gene encodes CDR1 SNHLY and CDR2 FYNNEI. After removal of 10 bases from V and 8 bases from J, the junction contained 13 bases not matched to a gene. Study-wide points: The study recorded over 150 TCR beta chains that were cytomegalovirus-associated. Among the sequence variants, a highly shared cluster was likely an artifact of sequencing.

Source material: PBMCs. This sequence was found in a man aged 45-65 years in good health and CMV-seropositive. V and J are TRBV2 and TRBJ2-1, with 8 bases that match TRBD2. This CDR3 reads CAITGLAFGDEQFF. For the CDR3, the DNA is TGTGCCATTACCGGACTAGCCTTCGGGGATGAGCAGTTCTTC.